Listed below are T cell receptor beta chains from one sample, sequenced in a study of blood T cell repertoires in COVID-19. Assay used: immunoSEQ multiplex PCR; TCRdb lists only in-frame clones, some missing. The repertoire holds under 55,000 clones, with almost 90% as singletons. The sequenced sample was peripheral blood. Receptors were obtained from a human donor in a cohort sampled during active COVID-19. CDR3s include the opening cysteine and the closing phenylalanine or tryptophan. A D gene is named only where the DNA matches it firmly. Clone size is stated in some rows and not others, as once, few, many or a class when expanded.

TRBJ2-7	TRBD1	-	TRBV13	TGTGCCAGCAGCTCTTGGACAGGAACCTACGAGCAGTACTTC	CASSSWTGTYEQYF
TRBJ2-1	TRBD2	-	TRBV5-1	TGCGCCAGCAGCTTCGGGACTAGCGGGGGCTCCTACAATGAGCAGTTCTTC	CASSFGTSGGSYNEQFF
TRBJ2-1	-	-	TRBV9	TGTGCCAGCAGCGTAGGTCCAGGGCCCCCCTACAATGAGCAGTTCTTC	CASSVGPGPPYNEQFF
TRBJ2-3	-	-	TRBV19	TGTGCCAGTAGTCCCGGCGGCGCAGATACGCAGTATTTT	CASSPGGADTQYF
TRBJ1-5	-	-	TRBV6-1	TGTGCCAGCAGTGAACAGTGGTCTCGAAGCAATCAGCCCCAGCATTTT	CASSEQWSRSNQPQHF
TRBJ1-2	TRBD1	-	TRBV5-5	TGTGCCAGCAGCTTTACCGGGACAGCTAACTATGGCTACACCTTC	CASSFTGTANYGYTF
TRBJ2-1	-	-	TRBV5-1	TGCGCCAGCAGCTTGGAAGGTGTTGGCGGGTTCAGCTCCTACAATGAGCAGTTCTTC	CASSLEGVGGFSSYNEQFF
TRBJ2-1	-	-	TRBV3-1/TRBV3-2	TGTGCCAGCAGCCTCAAGAGGGGGGGGCAGGGCAATGAGCAGTTCTTC	CASSLKRGGQGNEQFF
TRBJ1-1	-	-	TRBV6-6	TGTGCCAGCAGTTACTCGGCTACTGAAGCTTTCTTT	CASSYSATEAFF
TRBJ1-2	-	-	TRBV6-4	TGTGCCAGCAGCGATTTAGTGGGCTACACCTTC	CASSDLVGYTF
TRBJ2-7	TRBD1	-	TRBV7-9	TGTGCCAGCAGCTTAGTTGAGGGGGCTGCCTACGAGCAGTACTTC	CASSLVEGAAYEQYF
TRBJ2-5	-	-	TRBV27	TGTGCCAGCAGTTCATTGAGTCCTTTAGAGACCCAGTACTTC	CASSSLSPLETQYF
TRBJ1-5	-	few	TRBV5-1	TGCGCCAGCAGCGCGACGGGTACCCGGGATCAGCCCCAGCATTTT	CASSATGTRDQPQHF
TRBJ2-1	-	-	TRBV2	TGTGCCAGCAGTCTTCTGTACTCCTACAATGAGCAGTTCTTC	CASSLLYSYNEQFF
TRBJ2-3	-	-	TRBV7-8	TGTGCCAGCAGCTGGGGCTACACAGATACGCAGTATTTT	CASSWGYTDTQYF
TRBJ1-5	-	-	TRBV5-5	TGTGCCAGCAGCTTCCTGTCAGAAAGCAATCAGCCCCAGCATTTT	CASSFLSESNQPQHF
TRBJ1-2	-	-	TRBV10-3	TGTGCCATCAGTGAGGGGACTTCAGGCTATGGCTACACCTTC	CAISEGTSGYGYTF
TRBJ1-2	-	-	TRBV12-3/TRBV12-4	TGTGCCAGCAGTAGTCTGGGAGGCTATGGCTACACCTTC	CASSSLGGYGYTF
TRBJ2-3	TRBD1	-	TRBV5-1	TGCGCCAGTGGGACAGGGGCCACAGATACGCAGTATTTT	CASGTGATDTQYF
TRBJ1-6	-	-	TRBV6-2/TRBV6-3	TGTGCCAGCAGTCGACTGAGCTATAATTCACCCCTCCACTTT	CASSRLSYNSPLHF
TRBJ2-1	-	-	TRBV11-2	TGTGCCAGCAGCTTAGGGGGAGGTGAGCAGTTCTTC	CASSLGGGEQFF
TRBJ1-6	-	once	TRBV6-5	TGTGCCAGCCTGGGAGGGGGTTATAATTCACCCCTCCACTTT	CASLGGGYNSPLHF
TRBJ1-1	-	-	TRBV9	TGTGCCAGCACCGTAGGTACATCCGATCCCATGAACACTGAAGCTTTCTTT	CASTVGTSDPMNTEAFF
TRBJ2-5	TRBD1	-	TRBV7-2	TGTGCCAGCAGCTTAGCGCGTGGGACAGCGATTCAAGAGACCCAGTACTTC	CASSLARGTAIQETQYF
TRBJ2-1	TRBD1	-	TRBV5-6	TGTGCCAGCAGCTTACCGGACAGGGGGAAAAATGAGCAGTTCTTC	CASSLPDRGKNEQFF
TRBJ1-2	TRBD1	-	TRBV5-6	TGTGCCAGCAGCTCAACCGGGACAGATGGCTATGGCTACACCTTC	CASSSTGTDGYGYTF
TRBJ1-5	TRBD1	-	TRBV3-1/TRBV3-2	TGTGCCAGCAGCCAAGGTAACAGGGGGCATGGCAATCAGCCCCAGCATTTT	CASSQGNRGHGNQPQHF
TRBJ2-3	TRBD1	once	TRBV24-1	TGTGCCACCAGTGATTTGCAACAGGGGTGGGAAGATACGCAGTATTTT	CATSDLQQGWEDTQYF
TRBJ1-2	TRBD1	-	TRBV6-5	TGTGCCTCCCAACCAGGGGGCGACTATGGCTACACCTTC	CASQPGGDYGYTF
TRBJ2-5	TRBD1	-	TRBV19	TGTGCCAGTAGTACTTTACAGGGGATTGAGACCCAGTACTTC	CASSTLQGIETQYF
TRBJ1-1	-	-	TRBV6-2/TRBV6-3	TGTGCCAGCACCCCTACTATTGGAGAAGCTTTCTTT	CASTPTIGEAFF
TRBJ2-6	TRBD1	-	TRBV2	TGTGCCACCCCCCGAAACAGGGGTAGTGGGGCCAACGTCCTGACTTTC	CATPRNRGSGANVLTF
TRBJ1-1	-	-	TRBV27	TGTGCCAGCCCCCTCACTGAAGCTTTCTTT	CASPLTEAFF
TRBJ1-5	-	-	TRBV20-1	TGCAGTGCTAGTGCCCAGGGAAATCAGCCCCAGCATTTT	CSASAQGNQPQHF
TRBJ2-2	-	-	TRBV14	TGTGCCAGCAGCCAAGTATCCGGGGAGCTGTTTTTT	CASSQVSGELFF
TRBJ1-1	-	-	TRBV11-2	TGTGCCAGCAGCTTGCGCCTAGAAGCTTTCTTT	CASSLRLEAFF
TRBJ1-1	TRBD1	-	TRBV5-6	TGTGCCAGCAGCTTATTGGGACAGGGGGGAAGGGGCACTGAAGCTTTCTTT	CASSLLGQGGRGTEAFF
TRBJ2-1	TRBD2	-	TRBV9	TGTGCCAGCAGCAGACTAGCGGGGGGAAGTCTGTCCTACAATGAGCAGTTCTTC	CASSRLAGGSLSYNEQFF
TRBJ1-5	-	few	TRBV19	TGTGCCAGTAGTCCTCAAACAGGCAATCAGCCCCAGCATTTT	CASSPQTGNQPQHF
TRBJ2-7	-	once	TRBV18	TGTGCCAGCTCACCGGGGGGGCCCTACGAGCAGTACTTC	CASSPGGPYEQYF
TRBJ2-5	TRBD2	-	TRBV7-8	TGTGCCAGCAGCCCTAGTCGGGGGGACCAAGAGACCCAGTACTTC	CASSPSRGDQETQYF
TRBJ2-5	-	-	TRBV10-1	TGCGCCAGCAGTGAGGGTGGGGGCTTAGAGACCCAGTACTTC	CASSEGGGLETQYF
TRBJ1-4	TRBD1	-	TRBV4-3	TGCGCCAGCAGCCAAGCGACAGGGGAAGGTGAAAAACTGTTTTTT	CASSQATGEGEKLFF
TRBJ2-2	TRBD1	-	TRBV4-3	TGCGCCAGCAGCCCGCGGACAGGGGGCGAAATAGCACTAAACACCGGGGAGCTGTTTTTT	CASSPRTGGEIALNTGELFF
TRBJ2-7	-	once	TRBV27	TGTGCCAGCAGCACGTCGGGACAAATCTACGAGCAGTACTTC	CASSTSGQIYEQYF
TRBJ2-1	TRBD2	-	TRBV9	TGTGCCAGCAGCGACGGGACTAGCGGGGGGCTCTCCTACAATGAGCAGTTCTTC	CASSDGTSGGLSYNEQFF
TRBJ1-3	-	-	TRBV5-8	TGTGCCAGCAGCTTGGGCCCAGGGCTTGGAAACACCATATATTTT	CASSLGPGLGNTIYF
TRBJ1-1	-	-	TRBV11-2	TGTGCCAGCATCCCCTGGGGCGACTCCACTGAAGCTTTCTTT	CASIPWGDSTEAFF
TRBJ1-1	-	-	TRBV11-2	TGTGCCAGCAGCCCAGACCGCGGCACTGAAGCTTTCTTT	CASSPDRGTEAFF
TRBJ1-1	-	-	TRBV5-1	TGCGCCAGCAGCATGGGACAAGCGAACACTGAAGCTTTCTTT	CASSMGQANTEAFF
TRBJ1-5	TRBD1	-	TRBV7-2	TGTGCCAGCAGCTCGGGACAGACTAGCAATCAGCCCCAGCATTTT	CASSSGQTSNQPQHF
TRBJ1-5	TRBD1	-	TRBV9	TGTGCCAGCAGCGCTCTCTCAGTGGACAGGCTAGCCAATCAGCCCCAGCATTTT	CASSALSVDRLANQPQHF